This T cell receptor (beta chain) was profiled in a study of cytomegalovirus exposure and HLA in healthy donors. As to this clone: Antigen specificity is unknown.

Primers: 60 Vbeta forward and 13 Jbeta reverse. Profiled with immunoSEQ multiplex PCR; TCRdb holds only in-frame clones, not every one. Here the sample spans approximately 160,000 clones, around 67% being singletons. Notes on the study in general: Overall, roughly 150 TCR beta chains were annotated as cytomegalovirus-associated. In a later analysis, across HLA loci, associated TCR counts were highest for DRB1, lowest for HLA-C. From TCR beta sequences, most subjects' HLA-A and HLA-B alleles were reportedly predicted accurately. No immune exposure information besides CMV serostatus was available.

The germline V gene has CDR1 GTSNPN and CDR2 SVGIG (reference sequence). This CDR3 has 16 residues. V was clipped by 4 bases and J by 7 bases; unmatched bases: 18. The chain couples TRBV30 to TRBJ1-2, with 7 bases lining up with TRBD1. This clonotype originated in a woman aged 18-29 years in good health and CMV-seropositive. The sequenced material came from PBMCs. The CDR3: CAWTRDRVPGAGGYTF. The CDR3 DNA reads as TGTGCCTGGACCCGAGACAGGGTGCCCGGGGCGGGTGGCTACACCTTC. The full variable domain, completed using reference TRBV30 and TRBJ1-2, is SQTIHQWPATLVQPVGSPLSLECTVEGTSNPNLYWYRQAAGRGLQLLFYSVGIGQISSEVPQNLSASRPQDRQFILSSKKLLLSDSGFYLCAWTRDRVPGAGGYTFGSGTRLTVV.